Listed here are 5 T cell receptor beta chains from one sample, sequenced in a study of technical replicates of blood from a handful of donors. TCRdb's table, derived via immunoSEQ multiplex PCR, lists solely in-frame clones and lacks some. The sample lists about 73,000 clones; roughly 93% were seen once. Sequencing was carried out using T cells isolated from PBMCs. The receptor set was obtained from a human donor in good health.

The chain recombines TRBV5-6 with TRBJ2-7, with D perhaps matching TRBD1 (5 bases). The CDR3 has 12 amino acids. V was pared by 4 bases and J by 3 bases, with 8 bases between. The V gene's germline CDR1 is SGHDT and CDR2 YYEEEE. The CDR3 loop reads CASSGAVYEQYF. CDR3 nucleotide sequence: TGTGCCAGCAGCGGGGCCGTCTACGAGCAGTACTTC. Looking up the rest from reference TRBV5-6 and TRBJ2-7 gives the full variable domain: DAGVTQSPTHLIKTRGQQVTLRCSPKSGHDTVSWYQQALGQGPQFIFQYYEEEERQRGNFPDRFSGHQFPNYSSELNVNALLLGDSALYLCASSGAVYEQYFGPGTRLTVT.

V is TRBV7-3 and J is TRBJ2-7; 11 positions match TRBD2. This CDR3 is 18 amino acids long. V shed 4 bases, J shed 5 bases, and the junction held 16 bases outside the gene matches. Looked up from germline, CDR1 is SGHTA and CDR2 is FQGTGA. CDR3 nucleotide sequence: TGTGCCAGCAGCTCCCTTGAACTTAGCGGGGGGGCCTTTCACGAGCAGTACTTC. It encodes CASSSLELSGGAFHEQYF.

The chain carries TRBV6-1 and TRBJ1-2; 7 bases align to TRBD1. The CDR3 runs to 17 residues. V shed 1 base and J 4 bases; nucleotides not matched to a gene: 12. CDR1 and CDR2 from the germline V gene are MNHNS and SASEGT. The chain's CDR3 is CASSEVSTRQGLYGYTF. CDR3 nucleotide sequence: TGTGCCAGCAGTGAAGTAAGCACCCGACAGGGCCTCTATGGCTACACCTTC.

This clone was seen only once. The chain recombines TRBV25-1 with TRBJ1-1; the D gene is possibly TRBD1 (6 bases). Trimming took off 4 bases at V and 6 bases at J, with 18 bases between the two ends. Germline values: CDR1 MGHDK, CDR2 SYGVNS. The CDR3 is 15 residues long. The CDR3 region is CASSGNRDTLPEAFF. CDR3 bases: TGTGCCAGCAGTGGAAACCGGGACACCCTCCCTGAAGCTTTCTTT.

The V gene is TRBV7-6, the J gene TRBJ2-7, with TRBD2 matching over 7 bases. V lost 3 bases and J lost 7; bases outside the gene matches: 12. The CDR3 length is 15 residues. Germline assignment: CDR1 SGHVS and CDR2 FNYEAQ. CDR3 residues: CASSLGSGGIREQYF. CDR3 DNA: TGTGCCAGCAGCTTGGGTTCCGGGGGGATTAGGGAGCAGTACTTC.